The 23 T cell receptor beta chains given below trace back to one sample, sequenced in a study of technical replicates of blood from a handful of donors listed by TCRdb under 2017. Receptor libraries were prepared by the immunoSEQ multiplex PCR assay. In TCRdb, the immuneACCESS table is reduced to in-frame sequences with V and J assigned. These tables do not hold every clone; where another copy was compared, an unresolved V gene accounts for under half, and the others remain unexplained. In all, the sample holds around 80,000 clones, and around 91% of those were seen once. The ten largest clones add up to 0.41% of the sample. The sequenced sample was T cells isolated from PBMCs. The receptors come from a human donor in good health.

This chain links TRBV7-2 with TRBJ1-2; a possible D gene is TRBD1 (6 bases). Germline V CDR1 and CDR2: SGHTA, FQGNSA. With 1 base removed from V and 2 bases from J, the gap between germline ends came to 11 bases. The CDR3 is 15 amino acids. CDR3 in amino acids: CASSLGGGGNYGYTF. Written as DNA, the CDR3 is TGTGCCAGCAGCTTAGGGGGAGGGGGGAACTATGGCTACACCTTC.

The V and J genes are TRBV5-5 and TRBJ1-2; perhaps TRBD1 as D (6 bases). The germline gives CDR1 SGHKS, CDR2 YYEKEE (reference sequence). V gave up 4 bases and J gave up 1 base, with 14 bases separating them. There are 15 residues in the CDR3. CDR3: CASSIGQYLNYGYTF. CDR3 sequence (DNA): TGTGCCAGCAGCATAGGACAGTATCTTAACTATGGCTACACCTTC.

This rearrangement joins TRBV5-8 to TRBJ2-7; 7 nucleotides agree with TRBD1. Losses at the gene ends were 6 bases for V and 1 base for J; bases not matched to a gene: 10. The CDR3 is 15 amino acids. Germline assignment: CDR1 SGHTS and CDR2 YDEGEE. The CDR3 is CASTRTGTVSYEQYF. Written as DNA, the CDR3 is TGTGCCAGCACCAGAACGGGGACAGTTTCCTACGAGCAGTACTTC.

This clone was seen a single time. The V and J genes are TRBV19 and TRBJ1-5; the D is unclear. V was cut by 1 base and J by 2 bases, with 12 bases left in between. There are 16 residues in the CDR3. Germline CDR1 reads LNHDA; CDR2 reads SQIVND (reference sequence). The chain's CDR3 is CASSIGPTTGNQPQHF. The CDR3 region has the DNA TGTGCCAGTAGTATAGGGCCAACTACGGGCAATCAGCCCCAGCATTTT.

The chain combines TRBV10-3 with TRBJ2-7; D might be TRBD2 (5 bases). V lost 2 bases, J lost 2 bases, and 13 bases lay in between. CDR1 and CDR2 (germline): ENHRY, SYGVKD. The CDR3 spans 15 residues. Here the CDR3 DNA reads TGTGCCATCAGTGAGGGCCGGGGAGCCCCCTACGAGCAGTACTTC. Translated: CAISEGRGAPYEQYF.

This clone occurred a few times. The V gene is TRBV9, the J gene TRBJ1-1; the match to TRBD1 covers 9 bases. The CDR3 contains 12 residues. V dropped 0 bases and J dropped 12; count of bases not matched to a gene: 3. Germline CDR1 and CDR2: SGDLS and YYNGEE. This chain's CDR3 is CASSVGDRVPFF. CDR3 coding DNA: TGTGCCAGCAGCGTAGGGGACAGGGTTCCTTTCTTT.

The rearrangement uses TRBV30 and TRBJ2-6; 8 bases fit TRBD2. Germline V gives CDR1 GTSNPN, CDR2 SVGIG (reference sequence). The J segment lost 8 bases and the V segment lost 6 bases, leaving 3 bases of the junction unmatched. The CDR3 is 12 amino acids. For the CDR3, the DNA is TGTGCCTGCCGGGGGGGGCCCAACGTCCTGACTTTC. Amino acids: CACRGGPNVLTF. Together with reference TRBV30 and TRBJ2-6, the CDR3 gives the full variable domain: SQTIHQWPATLVQPVGSPLSLECTVEGTSNPNLYWYRQAAGRGLQLLFYSVGIGQISSEVPQNLSASRPQDRQFILSSKKLLLSDSGFYLCACRGGPNVLTFGAGSRLTVL.

The CDR3 nucleotides read TGTGCCAGTAGTATCGACAGGGGGCTGGGGGAGACCCAGTACTTC. This sequence encodes CASSIDRGLGETQYF. The rearrangement uses TRBV19 and TRBJ2-5; 10 bases fit TRBD1. The CDR3 is made up of 15 amino acids. Losses at the gene ends were 3 bases for V and 5 bases for J; bases not matched to a gene: 6. Germline V gives CDR1 LNHDA, CDR2 SQIVND (reference sequence).

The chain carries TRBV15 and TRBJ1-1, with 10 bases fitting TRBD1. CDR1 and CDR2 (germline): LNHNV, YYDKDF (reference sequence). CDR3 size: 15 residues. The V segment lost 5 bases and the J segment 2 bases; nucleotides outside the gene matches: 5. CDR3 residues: CATSADRGPNTEAFF. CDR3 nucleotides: TGTGCCACCAGCGCAGACAGGGGGCCAAACACTGAAGCTTTCTTT.

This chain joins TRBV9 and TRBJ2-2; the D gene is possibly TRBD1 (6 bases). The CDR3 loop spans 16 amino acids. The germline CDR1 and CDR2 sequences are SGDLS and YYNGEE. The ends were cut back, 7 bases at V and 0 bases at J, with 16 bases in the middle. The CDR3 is CASPAVGHPNTGELFF. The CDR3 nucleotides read TGTGCCAGCCCCGCGGTGGGACATCCGAACACCGGGGAGCTGTTTTTT. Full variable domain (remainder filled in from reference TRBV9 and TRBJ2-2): DSGVTQTPKHLITATGQRVTLRCSPRSGDLSVYWYQQSLDQGLQFLIQYYNGEERAKGNILERFSAQQFPDLHSELNLSSLELGDSALYFCASPAVGHPNTGELFFGEGSRLTVL.

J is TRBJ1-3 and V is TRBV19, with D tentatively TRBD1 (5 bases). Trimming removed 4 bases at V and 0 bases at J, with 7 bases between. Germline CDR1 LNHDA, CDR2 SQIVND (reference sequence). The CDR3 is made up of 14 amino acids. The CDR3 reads CASSKDSSGNTIYF. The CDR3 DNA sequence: TGTGCCAGTAGTAAAGACAGCTCTGGAAACACCATATATTTT.

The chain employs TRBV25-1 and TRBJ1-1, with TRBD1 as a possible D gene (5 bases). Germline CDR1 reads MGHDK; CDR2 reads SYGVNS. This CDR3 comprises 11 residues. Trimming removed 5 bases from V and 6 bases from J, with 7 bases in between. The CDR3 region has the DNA TGTGCCAGCAGTTTAGGGGCTGAAGCTTTCTTT. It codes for CASSLGAEAFF.

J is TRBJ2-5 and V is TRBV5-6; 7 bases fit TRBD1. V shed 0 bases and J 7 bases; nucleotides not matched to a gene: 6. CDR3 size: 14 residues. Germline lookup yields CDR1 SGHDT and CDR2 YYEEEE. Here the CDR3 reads CASSLGQGLWTQYF. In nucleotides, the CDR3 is TGTGCCAGCAGCTTGGGACAGGGCCTGTGGACCCAGTACTTC. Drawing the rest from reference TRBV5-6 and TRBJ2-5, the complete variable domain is DAGVTQSPTHLIKTRGQQVTLRCSPKSGHDTVSWYQQALGQGPQFIFQYYEEEERQRGNFPDRFSGHQFPNYSSELNVNALLLGDSALYLCASSLGQGLWTQYFGPGTRLLVL.

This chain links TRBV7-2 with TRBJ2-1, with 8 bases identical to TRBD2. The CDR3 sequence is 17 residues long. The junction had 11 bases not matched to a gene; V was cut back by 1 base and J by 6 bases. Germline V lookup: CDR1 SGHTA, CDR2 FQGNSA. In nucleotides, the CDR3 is TGTGCCAGCAGCTTAGTAGTTTCGGGGACTAGTCCCAATGAGCAGTTCTTC. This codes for CASSLVVSGTSPNEQFF.

In DNA form, the CDR3 reads TGTGCCAGCAGCTTGCGGACAGGTCCGGGTGGTGGCTACACCTTC. This codes for CASSLRTGPGGGYTF. The V gene is TRBV5-6, the J gene TRBJ1-2, with 7 bases aligning to TRBD1. CDR1 is SGHDT, CDR2 YYEEEE, per germline. The CDR3 is 15 amino acids. Germline trimming cut 1 base from V and 7 bases from J; bases unmatched to any gene: 10.

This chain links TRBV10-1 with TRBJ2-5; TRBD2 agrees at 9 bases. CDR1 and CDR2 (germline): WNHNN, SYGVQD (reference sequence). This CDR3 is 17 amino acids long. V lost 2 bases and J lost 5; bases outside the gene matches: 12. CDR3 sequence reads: CASSEGVAGATLETQYF. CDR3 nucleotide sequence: TGCGCCAGCAGTGAGGGGGTAGCGGGGGCCACCTTGGAGACCCAGTACTTC.

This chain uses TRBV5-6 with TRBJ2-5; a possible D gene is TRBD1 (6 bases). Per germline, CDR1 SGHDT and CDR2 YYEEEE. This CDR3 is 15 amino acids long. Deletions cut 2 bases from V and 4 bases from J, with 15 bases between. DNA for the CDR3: TGTGCCAGCAGCTTTCCGGTGGGGGCAAGAGAGACCCAGTACTTC. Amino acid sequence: CASSFPVGARETQYF.

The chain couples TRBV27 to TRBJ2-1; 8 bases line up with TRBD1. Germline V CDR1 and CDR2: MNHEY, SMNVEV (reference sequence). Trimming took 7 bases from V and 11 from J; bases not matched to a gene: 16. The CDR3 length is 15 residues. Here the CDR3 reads CASTQVGTGENKQFF. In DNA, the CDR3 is TGTGCCAGCACTCAGGTGGGGACAGGCGAAAATAAGCAGTTCTTC.

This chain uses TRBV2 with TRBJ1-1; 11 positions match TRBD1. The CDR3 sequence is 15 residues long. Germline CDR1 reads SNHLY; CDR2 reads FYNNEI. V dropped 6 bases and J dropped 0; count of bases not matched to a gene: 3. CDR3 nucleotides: TGTGCCAGCAGGGGACAGGGGGGGATGAACACTGAAGCTTTCTTT. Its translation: CASRGQGGMNTEAFF.

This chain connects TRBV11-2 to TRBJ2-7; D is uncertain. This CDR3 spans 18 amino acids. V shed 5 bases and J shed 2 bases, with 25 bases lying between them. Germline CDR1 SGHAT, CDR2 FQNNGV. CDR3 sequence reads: CASSLQTIYLSPPYEQYF. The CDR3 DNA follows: TGTGCCAGCAGCCTACAGACAATTTATCTATCCCCACCCTACGAGCAGTACTTC.

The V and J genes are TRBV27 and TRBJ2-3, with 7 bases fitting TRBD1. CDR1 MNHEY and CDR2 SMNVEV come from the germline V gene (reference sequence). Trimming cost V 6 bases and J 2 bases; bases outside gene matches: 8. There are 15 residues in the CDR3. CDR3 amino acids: CASRRGTAVTDTQYF. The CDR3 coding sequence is TGTGCCAGCAGGCGTGGGACAGCAGTCACAGATACGCAGTATTTT.

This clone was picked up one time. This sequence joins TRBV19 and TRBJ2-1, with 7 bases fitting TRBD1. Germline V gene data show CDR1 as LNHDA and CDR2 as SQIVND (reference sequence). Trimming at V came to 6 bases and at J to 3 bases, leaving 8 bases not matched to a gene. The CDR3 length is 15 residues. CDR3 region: CASRLTGMGYNEQFF. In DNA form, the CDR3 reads TGTGCCAGTAGACTGACAGGGATGGGCTACAATGAGCAGTTCTTC.

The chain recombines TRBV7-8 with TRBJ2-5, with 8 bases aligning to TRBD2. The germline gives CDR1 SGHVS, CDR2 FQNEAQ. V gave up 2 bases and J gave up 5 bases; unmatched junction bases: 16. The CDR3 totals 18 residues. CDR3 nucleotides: TGTGCCAGCAGCTTAAGTGATGCAATAGCGGGGAGGGAGGAGACCCAGTACTTC. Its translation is CASSLSDAIAGREETQYF.